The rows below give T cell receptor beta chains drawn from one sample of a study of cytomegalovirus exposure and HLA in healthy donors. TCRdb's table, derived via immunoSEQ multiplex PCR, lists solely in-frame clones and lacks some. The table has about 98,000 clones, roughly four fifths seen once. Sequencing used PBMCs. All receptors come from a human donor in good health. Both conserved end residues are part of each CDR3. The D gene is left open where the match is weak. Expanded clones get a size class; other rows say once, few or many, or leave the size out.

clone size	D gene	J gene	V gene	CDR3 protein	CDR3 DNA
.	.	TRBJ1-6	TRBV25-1	CASSHRDTYSPLHF	TGTGCCAGCAGTCACCGGGACACCTATTCACCCCTCCACTTT
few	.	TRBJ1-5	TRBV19	CASSRGSNQPQHF	TGTGCCAGTAGTAGAGGTAGCAATCAGCCCCAGCATTTT
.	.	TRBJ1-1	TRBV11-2	CASSLEGLNTEAFF	TGTGCCAGCAGCTTAGAGGGCTTGAACACTGAAGCTTTCTTT
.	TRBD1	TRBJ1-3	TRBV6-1	CASSPIDRAGNTIYF	TGTGCCAGCAGTCCGATCGACAGGGCTGGAAACACCATATATTTT
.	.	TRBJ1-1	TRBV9	CASSPRRQNTEAFF	TGTGCCAGCAGCCCAAGGCGGCAGAACACTGAAGCTTTCTTT
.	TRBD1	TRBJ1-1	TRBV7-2	CASSRDRYTEAFF	TGTGCCAGCAGCAGGGACAGGTACACTGAAGCTTTCTTT
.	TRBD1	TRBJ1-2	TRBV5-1	CASSEEGQGAYGYTF	TGCGCCAGCAGCGAGGAGGGACAGGGAGCCTATGGCTACACCTTC
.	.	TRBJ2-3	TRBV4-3	CASSQGAGPPDTQYF	TGCGCCAGCAGCCAGGGTGCGGGCCCCCCGGATACGCAGTATTTT
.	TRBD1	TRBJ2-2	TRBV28	CASSLITGVTGELFF	TGTGCCAGCAGTTTGATTACAGGGGTCACCGGGGAGCTGTTTTTT
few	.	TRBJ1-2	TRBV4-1	CASSQVVASGYTF	TGCGCCAGCAGCCAAGTCGTGGCTTCTGGCTACACCTTC
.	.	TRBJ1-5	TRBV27	CASSSTPGLIEPQHF	TGTGCCAGCAGTTCAACCCCGGGACTTATAGAGCCCCAGCATTTT
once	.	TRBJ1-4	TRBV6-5	CASSSRTAPNEKLFF	TGTGCCAGCAGTTCCAGGACAGCGCCTAATGAAAAACTGTTTTTT
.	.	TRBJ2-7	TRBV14	CASSQAGGARTANF	TGTGCCAGCAGCCAAGCAGGCGGGGCTCGAACGGCGAACTTC
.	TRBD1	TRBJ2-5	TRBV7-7	CASSLVGTGEQTQYF	TGTGCCAGCAGCTTAGTCGGGACAGGTGAACAGACCCAGTACTTC
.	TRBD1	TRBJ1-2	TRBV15	CATSRDRDNYGYTF	TGTGCCACCAGCAGGGACAGGGACAACTATGGCTACACCTTC
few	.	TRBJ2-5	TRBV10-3	CAISEPIQGRETQYF	TGTGCCATCAGTGAGCCGATACAGGGTCGGGAGACCCAGTACTTC
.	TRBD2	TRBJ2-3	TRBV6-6	CASRTLTSGVADTQYF	TGTGCCAGCAGGACCCTAACTAGCGGGGTGGCAGATACGCAGTATTTT
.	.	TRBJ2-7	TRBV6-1	CASREPGFRYEQYF	TGTGCCAGCAGGGAACCAGGGTTCCGGTACGAGCAGTACTTC
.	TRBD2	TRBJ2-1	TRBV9	CASSVVAGGPQEQFF	TGTGCCAGCAGCGTAGTCGCGGGAGGGCCTCAGGAGCAGTTCTTC
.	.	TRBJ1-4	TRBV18	CASSPDSLNEKLFF	TGTGCCAGCTCACCCGACAGCCTTAATGAAAAACTGTTTTTT
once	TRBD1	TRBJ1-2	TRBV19	CASSMYAGGDYGYTF	TGTGCCAGTAGTATGTACGCAGGGGGCGACTATGGCTACACCTTC
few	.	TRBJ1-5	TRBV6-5	CASSSLGRATQPQHF	TGTGCCAGCAGTAGCCTAGGCAGGGCGACTCAGCCCCAGCATTTT
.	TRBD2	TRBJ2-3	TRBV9	CASSVGVSGVADTQYF	TGTGCCAGCAGCGTAGGAGTTAGCGGGGTTGCCGATACGCAGTATTTT
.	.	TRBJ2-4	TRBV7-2	CASSLRGGGRNIQYF	TGTGCCAGCAGCTTAAGGGGGGGAGGGCGGAACATTCAGTACTTC
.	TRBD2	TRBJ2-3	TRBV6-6	CASSSEAGVPTDTQYF	TGTGCCAGCAGTTCCGAGGCGGGAGTCCCGACAGATACGCAGTATTTT
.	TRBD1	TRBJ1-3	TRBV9	CASSVGRDRSPIYF	TGTGCCAGCAGCGTAGGCCGGGACAGGAGCCCCATATATTTT
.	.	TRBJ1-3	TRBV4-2	CASSQEPSGLGTIYF	TGTGCCAGCAGCCAAGAGCCCTCAGGCCTGGGCACCATATATTTT
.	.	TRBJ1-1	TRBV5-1	CASSLIMSGTEAFF	TGCGCCAGCAGCTTGATTATGTCGGGGACTGAAGCTTTCTTT
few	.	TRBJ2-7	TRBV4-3	CASSQDFRQPRLYEQYF	TGCGCCAGCAGCCAAGATTTTCGGCAGCCGAGGTTGTACGAGCAGTACTTC
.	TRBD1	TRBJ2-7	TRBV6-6	CASSTETGPKYF	TGTGCCAGCAGTACGGAGACAGGGCCAAAGTACTTC
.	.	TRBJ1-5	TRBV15	CATSRDIPKQVVNQPQHF	TGTGCCACCAGCAGAGATATCCCCAAACAAGTGGTTAATCAGCCCCAGCATTTT
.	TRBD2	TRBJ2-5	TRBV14	CASSSGLAGGGETQYF	TGTGCCAGCAGCAGTGGACTAGCGGGAGGGGGAGAGACCCAGTACTTC
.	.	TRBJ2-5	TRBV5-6	CASSFRGQETQYF	TGTGCCAGCAGCTTCCGGGGCCAAGAGACCCAGTACTTC
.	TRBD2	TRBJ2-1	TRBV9	CASSVAVGSGMSNEQFF	TGTGCCAGCAGCGTAGCTGTAGGGAGCGGGATGTCCAATGAGCAGTTCTTC
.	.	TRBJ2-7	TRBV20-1	CSALGQYEQYF	TGCAGTGCTCTCGGACAGTACGAGCAGTACTTC
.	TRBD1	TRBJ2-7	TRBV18	CASSPPGTGGEQYF	TGTGCCAGCTCACCACCCGGGACAGGAGGCGAGCAGTACTTC
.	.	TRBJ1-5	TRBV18	CASSLRGDQPQHF	TGTGCCAGCTCACTACGGGGGGATCAGCCCCAGCATTTT
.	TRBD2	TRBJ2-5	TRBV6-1	CASSEAPHGLAGGPETQYF	TGTGCCAGCAGTGAAGCGCCTCACGGTTTAGCGGGGGGGCCGGAGACCCAGTACTTC
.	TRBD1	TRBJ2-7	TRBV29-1	CSVRTGPEQYF	TGCAGCGTCCGGACAGGGCCCGAGCAGTACTTC
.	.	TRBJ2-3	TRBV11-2	CASSLARLLQTDTQYF	TGTGCCAGCAGCTTAGCGCGTCTCCTCCAAACAGATACGCAGTATTTT
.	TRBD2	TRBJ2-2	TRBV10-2	CASSERTRPTGELFF	TGCGCCAGCAGTGAGCGGACTAGACCGACCGGGGAGCTGTTTTTT
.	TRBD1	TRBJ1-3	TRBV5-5	CASSRGQGTNTIYF	TGTGCCAGCAGCCGGGGACAGGGAACAAACACCATATATTTT
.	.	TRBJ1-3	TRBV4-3	CASSQEREYSGNTIYF	TGCGCCAGCAGCCAAGAGCGGGAATACTCTGGAAACACCATATATTTT
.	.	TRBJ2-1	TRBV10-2	CASSVVNNEQFF	TGCGCCAGCAGTGTTGTAAACAATGAGCAGTTCTTC